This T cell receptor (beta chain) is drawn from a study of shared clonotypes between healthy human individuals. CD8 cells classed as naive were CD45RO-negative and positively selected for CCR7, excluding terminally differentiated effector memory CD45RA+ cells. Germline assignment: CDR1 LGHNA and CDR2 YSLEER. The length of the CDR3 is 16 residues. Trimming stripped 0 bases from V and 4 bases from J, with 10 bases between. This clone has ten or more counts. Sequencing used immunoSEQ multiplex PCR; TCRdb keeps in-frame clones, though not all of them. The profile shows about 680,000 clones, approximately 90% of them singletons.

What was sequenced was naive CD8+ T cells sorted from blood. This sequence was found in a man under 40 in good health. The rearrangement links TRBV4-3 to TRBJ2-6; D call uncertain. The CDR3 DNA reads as TGCGCCAGCAGCCAAGATGGGGTGGGAGGGGCCAACGTCCTGACTTTC. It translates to CASSQDGVGGANVLTF.